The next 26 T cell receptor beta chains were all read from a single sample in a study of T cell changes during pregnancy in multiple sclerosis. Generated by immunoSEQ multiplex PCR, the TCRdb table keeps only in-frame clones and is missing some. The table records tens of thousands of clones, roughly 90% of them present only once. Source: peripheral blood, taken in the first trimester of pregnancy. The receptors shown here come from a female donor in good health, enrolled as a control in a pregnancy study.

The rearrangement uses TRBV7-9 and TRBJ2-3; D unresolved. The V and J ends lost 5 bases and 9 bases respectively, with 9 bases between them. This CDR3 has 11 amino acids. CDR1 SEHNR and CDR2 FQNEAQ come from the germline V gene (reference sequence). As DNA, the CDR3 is TGTGCCAGCAGCACCACAGTGACGCAGTATTTT. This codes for CASSTTVTQYF.

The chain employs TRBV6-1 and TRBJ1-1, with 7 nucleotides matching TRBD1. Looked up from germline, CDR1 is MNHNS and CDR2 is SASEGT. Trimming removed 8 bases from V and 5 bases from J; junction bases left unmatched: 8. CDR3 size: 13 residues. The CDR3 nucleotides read TGTGCCAGCGATCGGGACAGAGAAACTGAAGCTTTCTTT. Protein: CASDRDRETEAFF.

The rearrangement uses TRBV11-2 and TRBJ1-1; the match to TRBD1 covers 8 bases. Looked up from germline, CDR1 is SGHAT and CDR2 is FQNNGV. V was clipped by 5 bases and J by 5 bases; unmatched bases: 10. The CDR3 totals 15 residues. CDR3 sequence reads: CASSVTRQGPTEAFF. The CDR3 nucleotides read TGTGCCAGCAGCGTAACCAGACAGGGGCCTACTGAAGCTTTCTTT.

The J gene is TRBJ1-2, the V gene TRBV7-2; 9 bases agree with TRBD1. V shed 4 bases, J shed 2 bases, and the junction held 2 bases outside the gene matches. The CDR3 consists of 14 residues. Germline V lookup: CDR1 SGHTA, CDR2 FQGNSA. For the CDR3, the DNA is TGTGCCAGCAGCTCGGGACAGGGAAACTATGGCTACACCTTC. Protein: CASSSGQGNYGYTF.

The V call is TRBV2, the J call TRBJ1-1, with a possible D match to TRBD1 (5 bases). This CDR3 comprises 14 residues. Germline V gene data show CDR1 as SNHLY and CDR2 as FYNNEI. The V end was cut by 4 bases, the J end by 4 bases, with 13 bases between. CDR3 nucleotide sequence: TGTGCCAGCAGTGCGGCAGGGCTGGGCACTGAAGCTTTCTTT. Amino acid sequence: CASSAAGLGTEAFF. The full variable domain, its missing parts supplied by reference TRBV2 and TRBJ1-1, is EPEVTQTPSHQVTQMGQEVILRCVPISNHLYFYWYRQILGQKVEFLVSFYNNEISEKSEIFDDQFSVERPDGSNFTLKIRSTKLEDSAMYFCASSAAGLGTEAFFGQGTRLTVV.

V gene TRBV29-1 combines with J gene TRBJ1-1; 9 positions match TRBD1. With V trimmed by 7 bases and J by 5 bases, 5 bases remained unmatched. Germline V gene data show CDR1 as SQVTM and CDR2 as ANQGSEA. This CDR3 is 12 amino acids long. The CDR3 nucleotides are TGCAGCGCCCAGGGACAGGGAACTGAAGCTTTCTTT. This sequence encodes CSAQGQGTEAFF.

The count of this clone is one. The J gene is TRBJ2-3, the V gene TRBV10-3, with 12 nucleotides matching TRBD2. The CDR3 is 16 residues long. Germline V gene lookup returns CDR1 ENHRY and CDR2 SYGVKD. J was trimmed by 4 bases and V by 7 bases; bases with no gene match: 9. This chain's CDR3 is CAIMKGTSGLSDTQYF. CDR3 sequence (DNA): TGTGCCATCATGAAGGGGACTAGCGGGTTGTCAGATACGCAGTATTTT.

The CDR3 sequence is CASSDVGGAYNEQFF. The DNA for the CDR3 is TGTGCCAGCAGTGATGTCGGGGGGGCCTACAATGAGCAGTTCTTC. The chain links TRBV2 to TRBJ2-1; TRBD2 matches 8 bases. The V segment lost 3 bases and the J segment 2 bases; nucleotides outside the gene matches: 3. The CDR3 is made up of 15 amino acids. Germline CDR1 and CDR2: SNHLY and FYNNEI.

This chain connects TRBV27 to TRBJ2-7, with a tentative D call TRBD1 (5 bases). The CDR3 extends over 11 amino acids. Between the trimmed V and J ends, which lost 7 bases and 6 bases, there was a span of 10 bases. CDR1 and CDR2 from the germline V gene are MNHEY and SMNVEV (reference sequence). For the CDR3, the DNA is TGTGCCAGCATAACAGGTACCGAGCAGTACTTC. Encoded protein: CASITGTEQYF.

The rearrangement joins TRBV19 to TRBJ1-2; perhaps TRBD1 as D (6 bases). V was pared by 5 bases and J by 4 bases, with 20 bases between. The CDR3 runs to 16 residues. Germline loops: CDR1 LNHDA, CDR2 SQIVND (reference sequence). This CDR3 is CASSPRTAQEGYGYTF. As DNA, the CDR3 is TGTGCCAGTAGTCCGAGGACAGCTCAAGAAGGCTATGGCTACACCTTC. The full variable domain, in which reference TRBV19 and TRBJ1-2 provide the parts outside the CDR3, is DGGITQSPKYLFRKEGQNVTLSCEQNLNHDAMYWYRQDPGQGLRLIYYSQIVNDFQKGDIAEGYSVSREKKESFPLTVTSAQKNPTAFYLCASSPRTAQEGYGYTFGSGTRLTVV.

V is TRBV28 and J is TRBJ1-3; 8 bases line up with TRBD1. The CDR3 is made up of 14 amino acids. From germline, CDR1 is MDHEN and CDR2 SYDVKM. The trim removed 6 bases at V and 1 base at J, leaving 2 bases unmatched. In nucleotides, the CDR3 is TGTGCCAGCAGAAACAGGGGGTCTGGAAACACCATATATTTT. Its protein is CASRNRGSGNTIYF.

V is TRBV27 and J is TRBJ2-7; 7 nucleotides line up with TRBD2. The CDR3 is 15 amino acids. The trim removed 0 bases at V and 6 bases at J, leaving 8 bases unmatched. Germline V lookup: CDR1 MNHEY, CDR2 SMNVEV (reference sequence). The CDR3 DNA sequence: TGTGCCAGCAGTTTATCGGCGGGAGCACACTCCGAGCAGTACTTC. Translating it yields CASSLSAGAHSEQYF.

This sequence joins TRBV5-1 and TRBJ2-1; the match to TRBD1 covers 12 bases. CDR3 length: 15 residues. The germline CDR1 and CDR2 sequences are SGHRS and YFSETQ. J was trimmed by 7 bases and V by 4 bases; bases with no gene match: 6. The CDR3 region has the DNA TGCGCCAGCAGCGGCCGGGACAGGGGGCCAAATGAGCAGTTCTTC. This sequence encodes CASSGRDRGPNEQFF.

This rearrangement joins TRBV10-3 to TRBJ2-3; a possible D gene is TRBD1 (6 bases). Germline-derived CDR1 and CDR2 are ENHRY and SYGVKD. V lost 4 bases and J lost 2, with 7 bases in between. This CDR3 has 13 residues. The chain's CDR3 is CAISGQVTDTQYF. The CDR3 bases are TGTGCCATCAGTGGACAGGTCACAGATACGCAGTATTTT.

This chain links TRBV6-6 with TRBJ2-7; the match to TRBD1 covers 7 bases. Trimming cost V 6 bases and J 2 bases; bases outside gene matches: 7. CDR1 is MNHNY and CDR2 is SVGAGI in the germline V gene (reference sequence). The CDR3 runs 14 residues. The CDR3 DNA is TGTGCCAGCAGCTATGAAACAGGGGCCTACGAGCAGTACTTC. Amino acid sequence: CASSYETGAYEQYF.

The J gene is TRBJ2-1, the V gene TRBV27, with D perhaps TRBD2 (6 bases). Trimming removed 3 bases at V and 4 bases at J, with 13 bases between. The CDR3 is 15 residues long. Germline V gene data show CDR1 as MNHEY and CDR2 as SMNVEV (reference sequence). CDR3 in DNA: TGTGCCAGCAGTTTGGGCGGAGGGGTTTACAATGAGCAGTTCTTC. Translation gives CASSLGGGVYNEQFF.

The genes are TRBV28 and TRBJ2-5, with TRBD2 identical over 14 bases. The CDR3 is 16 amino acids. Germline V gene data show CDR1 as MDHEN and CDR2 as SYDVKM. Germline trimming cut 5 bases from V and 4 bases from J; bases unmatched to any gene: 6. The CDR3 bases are TGTGCCAGCAGTCCTGGGACTAGCGGGGGTAGAGAGACCCAGTACTTC. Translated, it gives CASSPGTSGGRETQYF.

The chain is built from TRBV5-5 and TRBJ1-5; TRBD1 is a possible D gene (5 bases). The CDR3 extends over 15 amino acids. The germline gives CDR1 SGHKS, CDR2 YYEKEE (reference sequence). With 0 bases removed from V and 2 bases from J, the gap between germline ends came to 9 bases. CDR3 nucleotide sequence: TGTGCCAGCAGCTTGGGTTCGACAGGCAATCAGCCCCAGCATTTT. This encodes CASSLGSTGNQPQHF.

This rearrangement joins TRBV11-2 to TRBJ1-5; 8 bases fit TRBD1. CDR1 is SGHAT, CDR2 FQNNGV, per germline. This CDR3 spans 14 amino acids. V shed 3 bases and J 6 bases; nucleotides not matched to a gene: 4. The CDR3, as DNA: TGTGCCAGCAGCTTGACAGGGGTGGGTCAGCCCCAGCATTTT. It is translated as CASSLTGVGQPQHF.

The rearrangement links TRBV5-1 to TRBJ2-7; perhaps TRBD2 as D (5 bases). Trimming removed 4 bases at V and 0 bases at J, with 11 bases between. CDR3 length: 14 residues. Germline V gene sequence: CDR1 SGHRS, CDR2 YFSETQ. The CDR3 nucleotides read TGCGCCAGCAGCGGTGAGGGAAGCTCCTACGAGCAGTACTTC. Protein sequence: CASSGEGSSYEQYF.

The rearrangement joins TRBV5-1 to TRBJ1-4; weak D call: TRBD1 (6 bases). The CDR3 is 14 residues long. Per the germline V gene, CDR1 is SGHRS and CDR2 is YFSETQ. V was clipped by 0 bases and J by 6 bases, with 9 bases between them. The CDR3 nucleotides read TGCGCCAGCAGCTTGGCGGCAGGGGATGAAAAACTGTTTTTT. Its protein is CASSLAAGDEKLFF.

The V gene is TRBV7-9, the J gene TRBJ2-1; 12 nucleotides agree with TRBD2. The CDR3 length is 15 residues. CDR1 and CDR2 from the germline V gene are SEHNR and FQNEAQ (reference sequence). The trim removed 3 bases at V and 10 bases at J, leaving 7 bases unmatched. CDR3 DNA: TGTGCCAGCAGCTTGACTAGCGGGAGAGGAGAAGAGCAGTTCTTC. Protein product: CASSLTSGRGEEQFF.

CDR3 nucleotides: TGTGCCAGCAGCATCGGACAGGGCATAGATACGCAGTATTTT. As protein: CASSIGQGIDTQYF. The rearrangement links TRBV11-3 to TRBJ2-3; 8 nucleotides match TRBD1. V lost 5 bases to trimming and J lost 5 bases; unmatched junction nucleotides: 6. From germline, CDR1 is SGHNT and CDR2 YENEEA. The CDR3 has 14 amino acids.

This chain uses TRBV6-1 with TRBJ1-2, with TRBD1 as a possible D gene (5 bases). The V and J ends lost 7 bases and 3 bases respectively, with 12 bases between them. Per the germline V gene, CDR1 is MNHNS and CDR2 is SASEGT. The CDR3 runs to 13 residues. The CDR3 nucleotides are TGTGCCAGCAATTGGGGGGGGGACTATGGCTACACCTTC. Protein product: CASNWGGDYGYTF.

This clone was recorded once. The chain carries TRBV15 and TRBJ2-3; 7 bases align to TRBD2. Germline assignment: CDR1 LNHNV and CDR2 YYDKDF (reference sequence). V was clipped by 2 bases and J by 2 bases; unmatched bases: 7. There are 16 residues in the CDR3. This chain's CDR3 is CATSRTPSGHTDTQYF. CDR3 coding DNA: TGTGCCACCAGCAGAACACCTAGCGGCCACACAGATACGCAGTATTTT.

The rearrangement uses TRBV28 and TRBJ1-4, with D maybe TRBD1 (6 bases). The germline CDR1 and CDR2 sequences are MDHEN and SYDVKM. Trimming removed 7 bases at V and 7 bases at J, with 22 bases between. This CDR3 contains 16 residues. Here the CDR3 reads CASIHGQGRGSEKLFF. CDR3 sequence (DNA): TGTGCCAGCATCCACGGCCAGGGAAGGGGGTCTGAAAAACTGTTTTTT.